This T cell receptor (beta chain) was recovered during a study of PD-1 blockade in classical Hodgkin lymphoma. The method was immunoSEQ multiplex PCR; TCRdb's version includes in-frame clones alone and lacks a portion of them. The sample records tens of thousands of clones, over 55% being singletons. Study-wide points: While CD8+ TCR diversity did not rise significantly by C4D1, CD4+ TCR diversity did. A reduction in baseline TCR diversity was reportedly seen in newly diagnosed patients relative to healthy donors.

V trimming: 2 bases; J trimming: 1 base; junction bases outside the gene matches: 2. The CDR3 runs 15 residues. Germline assignment: CDR1 LNHDA and CDR2 SQIVND (reference sequence). Notes on this clone: The antigen is not known.

Brentuximab vedotin exposure varied among the patients, all of whom had relapsed after autologous stem cell transplantation. The rearrangement uses TRBV19 and TRBJ2-3; TRBD2 matches 8 bases. Sequenced here: peripheral blood mononuclear cells (PBMCs), sampled at baseline. The clonotype was recovered from a human donor with classical Hodgkin lymphoma. The CDR3 is CASSIPRGGTDTQYF. CDR3 bases: TGTGCCAGTAGTATACCGCGGGGGGGCACAGATACGCAGTATTTT.